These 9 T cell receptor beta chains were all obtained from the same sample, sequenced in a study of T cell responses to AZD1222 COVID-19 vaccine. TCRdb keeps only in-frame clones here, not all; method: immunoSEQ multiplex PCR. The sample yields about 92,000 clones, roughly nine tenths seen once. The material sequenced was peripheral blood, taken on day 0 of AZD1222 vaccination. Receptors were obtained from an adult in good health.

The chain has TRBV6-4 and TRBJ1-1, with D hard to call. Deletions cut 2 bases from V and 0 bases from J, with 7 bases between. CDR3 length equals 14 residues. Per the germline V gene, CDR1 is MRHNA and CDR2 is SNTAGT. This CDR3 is CASSDKELNTEAFF. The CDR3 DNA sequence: TGTGCCAGCAGTGACAAGGAGTTGAACACTGAAGCTTTCTTT.

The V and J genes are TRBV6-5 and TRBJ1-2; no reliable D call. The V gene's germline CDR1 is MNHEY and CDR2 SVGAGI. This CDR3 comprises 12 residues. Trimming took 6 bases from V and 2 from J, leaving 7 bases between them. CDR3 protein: CASRRENYGYTF. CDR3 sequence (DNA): TGTGCCAGCAGGAGGGAGAACTATGGCTACACCTTC.

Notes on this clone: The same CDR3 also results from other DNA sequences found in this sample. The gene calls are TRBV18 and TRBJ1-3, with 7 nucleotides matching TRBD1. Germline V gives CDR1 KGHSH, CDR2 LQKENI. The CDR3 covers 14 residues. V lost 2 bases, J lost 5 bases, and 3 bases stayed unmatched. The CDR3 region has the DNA TGTGCCAGCTCACCATCGGGACAGAGAAACACCATATATTTT. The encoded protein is CASSPSGQRNTIYF.

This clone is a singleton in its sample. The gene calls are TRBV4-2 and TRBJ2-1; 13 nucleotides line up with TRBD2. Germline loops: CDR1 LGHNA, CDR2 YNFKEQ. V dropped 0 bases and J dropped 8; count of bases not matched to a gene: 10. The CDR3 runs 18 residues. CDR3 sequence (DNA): TGTGCCAGCAGCCAAGATATATTGGGGACTAGCGGGAACGATGAGCAGTTCTTC. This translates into CASSQDILGTSGNDEQFF.

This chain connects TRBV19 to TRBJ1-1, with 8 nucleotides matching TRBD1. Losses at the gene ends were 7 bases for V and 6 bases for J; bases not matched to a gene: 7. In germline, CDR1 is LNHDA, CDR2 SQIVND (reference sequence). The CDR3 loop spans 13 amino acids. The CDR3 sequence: CASTGTGFAEAFF. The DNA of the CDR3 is TGTGCCAGTACAGGGACAGGTTTCGCTGAAGCTTTCTTT.

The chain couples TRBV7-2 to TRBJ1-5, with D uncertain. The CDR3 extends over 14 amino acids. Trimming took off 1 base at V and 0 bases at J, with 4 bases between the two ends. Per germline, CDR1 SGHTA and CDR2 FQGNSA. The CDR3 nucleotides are TGTGCCAGCAGCTTAGTATATAGCAATCAGCCCCAGCATTTT. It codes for CASSLVYSNQPQHF.

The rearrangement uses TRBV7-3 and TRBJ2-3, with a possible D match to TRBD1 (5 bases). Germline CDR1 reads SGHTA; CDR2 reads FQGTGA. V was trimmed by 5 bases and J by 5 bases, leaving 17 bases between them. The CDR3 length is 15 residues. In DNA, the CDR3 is TGTGCCAGCAGCGTTAGAGGTCCCCAGGGAGATACGCAGTATTTT. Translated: CASSVRGPQGDTQYF.

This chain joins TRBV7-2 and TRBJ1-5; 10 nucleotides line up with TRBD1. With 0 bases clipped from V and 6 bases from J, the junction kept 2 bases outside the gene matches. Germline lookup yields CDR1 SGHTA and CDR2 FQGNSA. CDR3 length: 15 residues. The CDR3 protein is CASSLADRGTQPQHF. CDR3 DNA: TGTGCCAGCAGCTTAGCGGACAGGGGGACTCAGCCCCAGCATTTT. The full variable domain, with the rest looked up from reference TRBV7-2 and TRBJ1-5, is GAGVSQSPSNKVTEKGKDVELRCDPISGHTALYWYRQSLGQGLEFLIYFQGNSAPDKSGLPSDRFSAERTGGSVSTLTIQRTQQEDSAVYLCASSLADRGTQPQHFGDGTRLSIL.

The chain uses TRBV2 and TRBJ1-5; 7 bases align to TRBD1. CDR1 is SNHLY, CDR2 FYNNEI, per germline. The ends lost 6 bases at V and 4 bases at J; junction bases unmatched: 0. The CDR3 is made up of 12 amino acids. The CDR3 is CASRTGNQPQHF. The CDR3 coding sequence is TGTGCCAGCAGGACAGGGAATCAGCCCCAGCATTTT.